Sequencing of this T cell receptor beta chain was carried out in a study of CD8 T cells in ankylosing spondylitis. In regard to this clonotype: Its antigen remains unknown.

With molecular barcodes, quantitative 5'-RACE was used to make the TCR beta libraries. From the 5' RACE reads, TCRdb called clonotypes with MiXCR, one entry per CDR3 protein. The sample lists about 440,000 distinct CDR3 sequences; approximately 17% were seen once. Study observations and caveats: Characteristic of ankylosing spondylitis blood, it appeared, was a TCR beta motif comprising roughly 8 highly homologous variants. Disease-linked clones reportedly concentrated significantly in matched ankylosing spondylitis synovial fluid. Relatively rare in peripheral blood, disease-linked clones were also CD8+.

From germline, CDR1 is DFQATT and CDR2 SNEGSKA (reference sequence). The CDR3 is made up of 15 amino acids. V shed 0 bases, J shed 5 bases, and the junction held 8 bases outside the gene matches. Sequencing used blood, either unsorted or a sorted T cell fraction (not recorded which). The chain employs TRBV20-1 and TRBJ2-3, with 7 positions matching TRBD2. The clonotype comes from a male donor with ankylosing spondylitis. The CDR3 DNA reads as TGCAGTGCTAGAGATGCGGGGGTGCCGGGAGATACGCAGTATTTT. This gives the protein CSARDAGVPGDTQYF.